The clone carrying this T cell receptor beta chain was seen just once. Its matching antigen is unknown. The treatment: roughly 10-day PBMC culture with coronavirus spike peptide pools or control peptides (ViraFEST assay). An Oncomine TCR Beta short-read assay was used to sequence the DNA from cultured CD4+ T cells. Someone extracted genomic DNA from cultured CD4+ T cells. A single record per CDR3 protein comes from TCRdb applying MiXCR to the PCR reads. The sample shows over 10,000 distinct CDR3 sequences, approximately 45% of them seen only once. The sample comes from a study of vaccination and CD4 T cells after COVID-19. Turning to the study itself: The stimulating agents, overlapping spike peptides, came from SARS-CoV-2, HCoV-NL63, HCoV-OC43 and HCoV-229E.

Germline values: CDR1 SGDLS, CDR2 YYNGEE. The V gene end was trimmed by 4 bases and the J gene end by 7 bases; junction bases not matched to a gene: 5. The CDR3 runs 14 residues. The V call is TRBV9, the J call TRBJ1-6; 7 positions match TRBD1. The sequence derives from a human donor who had recovered from COVID-19. Sequenced material: CD4+ T cells from blood, cultured in vitro, taken after SARS-CoV-2 vaccination. This CDR3 is CASSSGQYNSPLHF. CDR3 DNA: TGTGCCAGCAGCTCGGGACAGTACAATTCACCCCTCCACTTT.